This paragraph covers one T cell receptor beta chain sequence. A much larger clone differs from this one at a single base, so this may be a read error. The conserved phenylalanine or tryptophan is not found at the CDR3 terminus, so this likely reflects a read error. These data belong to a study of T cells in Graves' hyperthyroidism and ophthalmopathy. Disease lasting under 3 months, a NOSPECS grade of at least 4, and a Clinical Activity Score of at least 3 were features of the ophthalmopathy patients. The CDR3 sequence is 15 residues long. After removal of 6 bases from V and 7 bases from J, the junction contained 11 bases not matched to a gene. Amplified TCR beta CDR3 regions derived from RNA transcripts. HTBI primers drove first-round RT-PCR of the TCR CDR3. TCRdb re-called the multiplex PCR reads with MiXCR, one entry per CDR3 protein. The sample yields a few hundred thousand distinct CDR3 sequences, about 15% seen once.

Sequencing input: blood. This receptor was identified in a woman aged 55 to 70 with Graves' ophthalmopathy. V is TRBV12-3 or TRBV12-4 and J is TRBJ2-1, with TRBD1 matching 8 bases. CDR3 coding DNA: TGTGCCAGCAGCCTGGACAGGGTGGTGCGGAATGAGCAGTTCCTC. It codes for CASSLDRVVRNEQFL.